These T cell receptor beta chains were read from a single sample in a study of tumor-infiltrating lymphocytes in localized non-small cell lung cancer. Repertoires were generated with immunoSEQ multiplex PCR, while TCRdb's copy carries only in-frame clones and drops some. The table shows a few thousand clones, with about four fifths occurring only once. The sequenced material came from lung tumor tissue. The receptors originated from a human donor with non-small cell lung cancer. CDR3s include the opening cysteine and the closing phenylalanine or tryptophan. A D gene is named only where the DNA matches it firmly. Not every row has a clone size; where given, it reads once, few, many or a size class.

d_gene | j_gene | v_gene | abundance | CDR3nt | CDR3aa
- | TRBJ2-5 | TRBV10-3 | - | TGTGCCATCAGTTCCGGGACTCACCTCGGGGAGACCCAGTACTTC | CAISSGTHLGETQYF
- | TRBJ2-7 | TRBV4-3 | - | TGCGCCAGCAGCCAAGATCCAGGGCCCTACGAGCAGTACTTC | CASSQDPGPYEQYF
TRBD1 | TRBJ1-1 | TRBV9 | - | TGTGCTAGCAGCACCCTGGACAGGGGGAACACTGAAGCTTTCTTT | CASSTLDRGNTEAFF
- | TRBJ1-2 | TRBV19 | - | TGTGCCAGTAGTATCGCGTGGACTGAAGGTGGCTACACCTTC | CASSIAWTEGGYTF
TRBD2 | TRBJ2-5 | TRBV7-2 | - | TGTGCCAGCAGCTTAGATGTTGGCCAGGGAGGGGTCCAGTACTTC | CASSLDVGQGGVQYF
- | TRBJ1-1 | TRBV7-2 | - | TGTGCCAGCAGCTTAGTGGGGCGAGGAGCTTTCTTT | CASSLVGRGAFF
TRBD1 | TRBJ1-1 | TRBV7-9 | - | TGTGCCAGCAGCCTAAGACAGGGGGCGTTCACTGAAGCTTTCTTT | CASSLRQGAFTEAFF
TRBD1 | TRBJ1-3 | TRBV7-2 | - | TGTGCCAGCAGCACCCAGGGGGCAATAATAGATACCATATATTTT | CASSTQGAIIDTIYF
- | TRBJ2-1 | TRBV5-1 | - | TGCGCCAGCAGCCTCGGGAGAGCGGTCTCTTCCTACAATGAGCAGTTCTTC | CASSLGRAVSSYNEQFF
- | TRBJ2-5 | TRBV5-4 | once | TGTGCCAGCAGCTTGGCGGCAGCCCAAGAGACCCAGTACTTC | CASSLAAAQETQYF
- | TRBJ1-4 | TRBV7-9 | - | TGTGCCAGCAGCTTCTCAACAGGGTCTTTTAATGAAAAACTGTTTTTT | CASSFSTGSFNEKLFF
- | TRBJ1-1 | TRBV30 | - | TGTGCCTGGAATCACGGGACACTGAACACTGAAGCTTTCTTT | CAWNHGTLNTEAFF
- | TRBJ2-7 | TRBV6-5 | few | TGTGCCAGCCGTAGAGGGGTGTATAGCGAGCAGTACTTC | CASRRGVYSEQYF
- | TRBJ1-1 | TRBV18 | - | TGTGCCAGCTTCCGGCGGGGGCAGAACACTGAAGCTTTCTTT | CASFRRGQNTEAFF
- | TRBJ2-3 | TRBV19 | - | TGTGCCAGTAGACAGAGGGCCGTAGATACGCAGTATTTT | CASRQRAVDTQYF
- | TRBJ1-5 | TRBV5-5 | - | TGTGCCAGCAGCGTGGCTGGAAGCGGCAATCAGCCCCAGCATTTT | CASSVAGSGNQPQHF
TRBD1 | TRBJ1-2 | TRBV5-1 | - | TGCGCCAGCAGCTTCTGGACAGGGCCAGGTATCTATGGCTACACCTTC | CASSFWTGPGIYGYTF
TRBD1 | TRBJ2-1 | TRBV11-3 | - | TGTGCCAGCAGCTTAGGGGACAGCCATACAATGAGGCAGTTCTTC | CASSLGDSHTMRQFF
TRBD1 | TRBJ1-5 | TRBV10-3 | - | TGTGCCAACGGGGACAGCTACAATCAGCCCCAGCATTTT | CANGDSYNQPQHF
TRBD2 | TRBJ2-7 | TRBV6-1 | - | TGTGCCAGCAAAGGAGTAGCGGGGGCCCAGAACGAGCAGTACTTC | CASKGVAGAQNEQYF
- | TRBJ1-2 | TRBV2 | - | TGTGCCAGCAGTGAAGGGACACCGGTTACCTTC | CASSEGTPVTF
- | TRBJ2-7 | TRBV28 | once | TGTGCCAGCAGTGGGCGGGCCTACGAGCAGTACTTC | CASSGRAYEQYF
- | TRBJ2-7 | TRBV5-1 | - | TGCGCCAGCAGCTTTGGACCTGAGCAGTACTTC | CASSFGPEQYF
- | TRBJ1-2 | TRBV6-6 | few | TGTGCCAGCAATAGGGGGGCGGTAGGTGGTGGCTACACCTTC | CASNRGAVGGGYTF